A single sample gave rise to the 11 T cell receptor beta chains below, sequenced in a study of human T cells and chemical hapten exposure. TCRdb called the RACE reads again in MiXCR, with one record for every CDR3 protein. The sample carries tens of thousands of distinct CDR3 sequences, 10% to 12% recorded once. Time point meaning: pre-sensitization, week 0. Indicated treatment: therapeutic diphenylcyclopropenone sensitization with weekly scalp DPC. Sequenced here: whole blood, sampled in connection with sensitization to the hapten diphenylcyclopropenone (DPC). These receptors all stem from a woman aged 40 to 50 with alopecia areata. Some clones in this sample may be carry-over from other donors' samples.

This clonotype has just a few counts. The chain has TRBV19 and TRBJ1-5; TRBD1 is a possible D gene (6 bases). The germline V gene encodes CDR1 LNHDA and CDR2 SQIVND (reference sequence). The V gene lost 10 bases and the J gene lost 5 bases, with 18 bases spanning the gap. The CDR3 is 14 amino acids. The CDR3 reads CATAVGTLYQPQHF. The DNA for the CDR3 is TGTGCCACTGCAGTCGGGACACTTTATCAGCCCCAGCATTTT.

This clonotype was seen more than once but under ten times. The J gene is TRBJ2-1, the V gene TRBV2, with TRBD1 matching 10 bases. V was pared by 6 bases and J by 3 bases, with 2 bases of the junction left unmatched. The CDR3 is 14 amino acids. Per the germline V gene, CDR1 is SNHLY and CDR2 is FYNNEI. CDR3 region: CASRGDRGYNEQFF. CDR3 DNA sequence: TGTGCCAGCAGGGGGGACAGGGGCTACAATGAGCAGTTCTTC.

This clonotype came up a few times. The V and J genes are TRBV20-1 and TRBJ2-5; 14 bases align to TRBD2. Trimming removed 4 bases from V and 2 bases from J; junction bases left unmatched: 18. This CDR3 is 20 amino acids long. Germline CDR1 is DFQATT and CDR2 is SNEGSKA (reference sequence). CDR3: CSANPEDPTSGGAGQETQYF. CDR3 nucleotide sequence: TGCAGTGCTAATCCTGAGGACCCGACTAGCGGGGGGGCAGGGCAAGAGACCCAGTACTTC.

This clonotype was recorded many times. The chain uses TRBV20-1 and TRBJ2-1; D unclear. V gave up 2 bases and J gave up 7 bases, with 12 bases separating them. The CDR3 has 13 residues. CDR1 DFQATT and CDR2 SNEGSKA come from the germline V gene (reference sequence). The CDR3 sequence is CSARPSSINEQFF. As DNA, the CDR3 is TGCAGTGCTAGACCCTCGTCTATAAATGAGCAGTTCTTC.

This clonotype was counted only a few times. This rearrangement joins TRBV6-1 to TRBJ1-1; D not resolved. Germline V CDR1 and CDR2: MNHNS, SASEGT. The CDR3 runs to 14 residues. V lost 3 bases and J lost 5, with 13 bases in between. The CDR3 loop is CASSESGPLTEAFF. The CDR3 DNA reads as TGTGCCAGCAGTGAGTCCGGGCCATTAACTGAAGCTTTCTTT.

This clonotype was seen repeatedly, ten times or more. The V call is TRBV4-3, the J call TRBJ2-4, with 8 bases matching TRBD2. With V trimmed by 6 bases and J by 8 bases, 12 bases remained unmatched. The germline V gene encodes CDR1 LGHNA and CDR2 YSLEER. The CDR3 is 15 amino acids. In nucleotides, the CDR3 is TGCGCCAGCAGTTCCTCAATCGGGGGGGCCGACATTCAGTACTTC. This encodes CASSSSIGGADIQYF.

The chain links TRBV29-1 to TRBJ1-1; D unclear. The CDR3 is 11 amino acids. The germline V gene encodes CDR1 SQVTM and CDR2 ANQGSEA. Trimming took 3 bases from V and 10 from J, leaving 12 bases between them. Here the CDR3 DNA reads TGCAGCGTTGATGGCGGGAAGGTAGCTTTCTTT. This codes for CSVDGGKVAFF.

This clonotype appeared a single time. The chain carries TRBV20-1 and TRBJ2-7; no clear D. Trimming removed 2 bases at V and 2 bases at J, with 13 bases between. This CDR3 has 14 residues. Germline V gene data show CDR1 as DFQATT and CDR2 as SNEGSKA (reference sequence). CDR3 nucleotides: TGCAGTGCTAGACTACCAGTCGGCACCTACGAGCAGTACTTC. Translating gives CSARLPVGTYEQYF.

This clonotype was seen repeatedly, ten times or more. The CDR3 region has the DNA TGTGCCAGCAGTCCCCTGGCCCAACTAGCGGGAGGGAGTGAGACCCAGTACTTC. It translates to CASSPLAQLAGGSETQYF. This chain links TRBV28 with TRBJ2-5; 13 nucleotides agree with TRBD2. J gave up 5 bases and V 5 bases, and 14 bases lay outside the gene matches. Germline V lookup: CDR1 MDHEN, CDR2 SYDVKM. This CDR3 has 18 amino acids.

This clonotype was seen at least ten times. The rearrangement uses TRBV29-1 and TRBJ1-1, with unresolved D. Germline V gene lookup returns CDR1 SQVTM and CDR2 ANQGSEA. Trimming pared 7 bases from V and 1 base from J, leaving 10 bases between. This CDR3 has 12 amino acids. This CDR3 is CSARRANTEAFF. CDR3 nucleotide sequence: TGCAGCGCCCGACGGGCGAACACTGAAGCTTTCTTT.

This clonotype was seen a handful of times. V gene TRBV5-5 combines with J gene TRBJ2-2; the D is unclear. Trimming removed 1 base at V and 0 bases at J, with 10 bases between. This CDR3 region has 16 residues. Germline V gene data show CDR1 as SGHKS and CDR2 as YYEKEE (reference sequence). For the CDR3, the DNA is TGTGCCAGCAGCTTGCGGACGGAGACGAACACCGGGGAGCTGTTTTTT. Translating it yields CASSLRTETNTGELFF.